This is a list of T cell receptor beta chains from one sample in a study of Tregs in tolerant kidney transplant recipients. This table comes from immunoSEQ multiplex PCR, and its TCRdb copy is limited to in-frame clones, with some not included. Among over 60,000 clones listed, 65% to 85% were seen once. Sequencing was done on a sample of CD4+ T cells from blood. The receptors stem from a human donor in good health. Each CDR3 is given with its conserved first and last residue. The D gene is left open where the match is weak. Clone size is not always given. Where it is, it says once, few, many or a class for expanded clones.

>.|.|TRBJ1-4|TRBV6-5
TGTGCCAGCAGTTACTCACAGGGACCGAATGAAAAACTGTTTTTT
CASSYSQGPNEKLFF
>.|.|TRBJ2-3|TRBV10-3
TGTGCCATCAGTGAGTTGGAGGGAGGAGGCGCAGATACGCAGTATTTT
CAISELEGGGADTQYF
>.|once|TRBJ2-7|TRBV27
TGTGCCCCCCCGGGACATCTCTTAATCTACGAGCAGTACTTC
CAPPGHLLIYEQYF
>.|.|TRBJ2-1|TRBV6-5
TGTGCCAGCAAGGCTAGCTGGGGGAATGAGCAGTTCTTC
CASKASWGNEQFF
>.|.|TRBJ1-1|TRBV30
TGTGCCTGGAGCCATATGGGGAACACTGAAGCTTTCTTT
CAWSHMGNTEAFF
>.|.|TRBJ2-7|TRBV9
TGTGCCAGCAGCGTAGAAGCTGAGAGCTCCTACGAGCAGTACTTC
CASSVEAESSYEQYF
>TRBD2|.|TRBJ2-1|TRBV7-2
TGTGCCAGCAGCTTACCGACTAGCGCCTACAATGAGCAGTTCTTC
CASSLPTSAYNEQFF
>TRBD2|once|TRBJ2-3|TRBV19
TGTGCCAGTTCTCCTGGCGGGGGGACCCCAGATACGCAGTATTTT
CASSPGGGTPDTQYF
>.|.|TRBJ1-6|TRBV14
TGTGCCAGCAGCCAAGGTGGAGGGTCGAATTCACCCCTCCACTTT
CASSQGGGSNSPLHF
>.|once|TRBJ2-5|TRBV7-2
TGTGCCAGCAGCTTAGCGCTAGTGGAGACCCAGTACTTC
CASSLALVETQYF
>TRBD1|few|TRBJ1-1|TRBV2
TGTGCCAGCAGCAGTCGACAGGGACTGAACACTGAAGCTTTCTTT
CASSSRQGLNTEAFF
>.|few|TRBJ1-1|TRBV18
TGTGCCAGCTCAAATCTAAAGTTAGGTGGCGGATTGAACACTGAAGCTTTCTTT
CASSNLKLGGGLNTEAFF
>.|.|TRBJ2-3|TRBV15
TGTGCCACCAGCACCACAGAAGGCCTGCAGTATTTT
CATSTTEGLQYF
>.|.|TRBJ2-1|TRBV12-2
TGTGCAAGTCGCTTAACTAGCAGACACAATGAGCAGTTCTTC
CASRLTSRHNEQFF
>.|.|TRBJ1-3|TRBV5-1
TGCGCCAGCACCGGCCTAGGTGGAAACACCATATATTTT
CASTGLGGNTIYF
>.|.|TRBJ2-7|TRBV11-2
TGTGCCAGCAGCCCGCGCCCCGGGGGAATACCCTACGAGCAGTACTTC
CASSPRPGGIPYEQYF
>.|.|TRBJ1-5|TRBV28
TGTGCCAGCAGTTCTTTACGGCCCCAGCATTTT
CASSSLRPQHF
>.|.|TRBJ1-5|TRBV21-1
TGTGCCAGCAGCAGCCGGGGGTACGGTAGCAATCAGCCCCAGCATTTT
CASSSRGYGSNQPQHF
>TRBD1|.|TRBJ1-2|TRBV19
TGTGCCAGTAGTAGGGGAGCGAGGGGGACAGCCTATGGCTACACCTTC
CASSRGARGTAYGYTF
>TRBD1|.|TRBJ2-5|TRBV7-2
TGTGCCAGCAGCATGGGACAGTCAGGGGCCCGGTACTTC
CASSMGQSGARYF
>TRBD2|.|TRBJ2-7|TRBV6-5
TGTGCCAGCAGAAAGGGAGGGTTTTACGAGCAGTACTTC
CASRKGGFYEQYF
>TRBD1|.|TRBJ2-7|TRBV6-5
TGTGCCAGCAGTCGGGACAGGGCGTACGAGCAGTACTTC
CASSRDRAYEQYF
>.|.|TRBJ2-7|TRBV19
TGTGCCAGTAGTTCTGGCATCTACGAGCAGTACTTC
CASSSGIYEQYF
>TRBD1|.|TRBJ2-2|TRBV11-3
TGTGCCAGCAGCCGACTACCAGGGGGCGGGGAGCTGTTTTTT
CASSRLPGGGELFF
>TRBD2|.|TRBJ2-2|TRBV15
TGTGCCACCAGCAGGTCCCGGGGGGTTAACACCGGGGAGCTGTTTTTT
CATSRSRGVNTGELFF
>.|.|TRBJ2-7|TRBV23-1
TGCGCCAGCAGTCGCGACAGCTACGAGCAGTACTTC
CASSRDSYEQYF
>.|.|TRBJ1-1|TRBV12-5
TGTGCTAGTGCCCCGAGGTACGTGAACACTGAAGCTTTCTTT
CASAPRYVNTEAFF
>.|once|TRBJ1-1|TRBV7-3
TGTGCCAGCAGCCTAACAGGGTCGGATGAAGCTTTCTTT
CASSLTGSDEAFF
>.|.|TRBJ2-1|TRBV12-5
TGTGCTAGTGGTTTGGTACCCCTTGGAGGGGGTAAGGGAAATGAGCAGTTCTTC
CASGLVPLGGGKGNEQFF
>.|.|TRBJ1-4|TRBV29-1
TGCAGCGTAACAACTAATGAAAAACTGTTTTTT
CSVTTNEKLFF
>TRBD2|.|TRBJ2-5|TRBV6-6
TGTGCCAGCAGTGCCGACTGGCGGGGGGGCGGGGAGACCCAGTACTTC
CASSADWRGGGETQYF